This TCR beta chain was sequenced in a study of T cells in Graves' hyperthyroidism and ophthalmopathy. This clonotype was seen a handful of times. Its antigen is currently unknown. A read error may explain this, as a much larger clone is one base away. Amplified regions were TCR beta CDR3 sequences from RNA transcripts. Using the HTBI primer set, a first-round RT-PCR was run on the TCR CDR3. One entry per CDR3 protein results from TCRdb running MiXCR on the multiplex PCR reads. The sample has more than 300,000 distinct CDR3 sequences, under 20% seen once. Study results and limitations: Blood also carried most thyroid clonotypes expanded above 0.001.

The sample was blood. This receptor was identified in a man aged 18 to 29 with Graves' ophthalmopathy.

Written as DNA, the CDR3 is TGTGCCGGCAGCTTACAGGGCCTTGTGGGCTACACCTTC. Its translation: CAGSLQGLVGYTF. This chain links TRBV11-2 with TRBJ1-2; D possibly corresponds to TRBD1 (6 bases). The germline gives CDR1 SGHAT, CDR2 FQNNGV. The CDR3 extends over 13 amino acids.